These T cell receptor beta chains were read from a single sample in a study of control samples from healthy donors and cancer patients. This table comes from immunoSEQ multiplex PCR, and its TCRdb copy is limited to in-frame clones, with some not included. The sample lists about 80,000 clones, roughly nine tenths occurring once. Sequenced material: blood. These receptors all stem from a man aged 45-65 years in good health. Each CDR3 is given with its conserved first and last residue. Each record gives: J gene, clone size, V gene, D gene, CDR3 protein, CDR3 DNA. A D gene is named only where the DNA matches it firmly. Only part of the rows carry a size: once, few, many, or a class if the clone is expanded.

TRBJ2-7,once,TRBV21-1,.,CASSPRGRIYEQYF,TGTGCCAGCAGCCCCAGGGGCAGAATCTACGAGCAGTACTTC
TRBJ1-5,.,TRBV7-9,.,CASSPLDSNQPQHF,TGTGCCAGCAGCCCCCTGGATAGCAATCAGCCCCAGCATTTT
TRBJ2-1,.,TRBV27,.,CASSLGRLGEQFF,TGTGCCAGCAGTTTGGGTAGATTGGGTGAGCAGTTCTTC
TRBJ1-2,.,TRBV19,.,CASSIALSADYGYTF,TGTGCCAGTAGTATAGCGCTCTCAGCGGACTATGGCTACACCTTC
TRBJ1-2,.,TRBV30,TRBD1,CAWRDGTGKRLNYGYTF,TGTGCCTGGAGGGACGGGACAGGGAAAAGGCTTAACTATGGCTACACCTTC
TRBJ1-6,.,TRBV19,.,CASTRLGETLHF,TGTGCCAGTACACGCCTTGGCGAGACCCTCCACTTT
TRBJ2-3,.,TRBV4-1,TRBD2,CASSQEGPGRGGTQYF,TGCGCCAGCAGCCAAGAGGGCCCGGGGCGGGGGGGGACGCAGTATTTT
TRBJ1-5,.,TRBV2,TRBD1,CASTGQGHGNQPQHF,TGTGCCAGCACGGGACAGGGTCATGGCAATCAGCCCCAGCATTTT
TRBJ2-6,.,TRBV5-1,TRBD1,CASHKQGAGGANVLTF,TGCGCCAGTCATAAACAGGGGGCAGGCGGGGCCAACGTCCTGACTTTC
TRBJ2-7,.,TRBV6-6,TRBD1,CASRRLGQDTVSSYEQYF,TGTGCCAGCAGACGATTGGGACAGGACACCGTTAGCTCCTACGAGCAGTACTTC